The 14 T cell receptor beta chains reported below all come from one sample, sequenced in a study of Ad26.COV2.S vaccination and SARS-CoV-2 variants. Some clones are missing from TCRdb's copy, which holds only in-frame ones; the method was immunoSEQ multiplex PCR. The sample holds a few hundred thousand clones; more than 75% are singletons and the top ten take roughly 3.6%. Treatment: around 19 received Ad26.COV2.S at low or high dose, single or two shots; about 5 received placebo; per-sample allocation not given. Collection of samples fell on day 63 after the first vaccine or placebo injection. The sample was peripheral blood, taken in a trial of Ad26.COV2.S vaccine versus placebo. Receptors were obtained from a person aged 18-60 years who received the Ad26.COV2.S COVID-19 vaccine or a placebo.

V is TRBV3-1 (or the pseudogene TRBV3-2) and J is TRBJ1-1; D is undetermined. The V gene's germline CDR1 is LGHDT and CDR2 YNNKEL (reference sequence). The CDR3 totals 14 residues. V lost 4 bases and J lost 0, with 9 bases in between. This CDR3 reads CASSLQGMNTEAFF. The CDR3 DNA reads TGTGCCAGCAGCCTACAAGGGATGAACACTGAAGCTTTCTTT.

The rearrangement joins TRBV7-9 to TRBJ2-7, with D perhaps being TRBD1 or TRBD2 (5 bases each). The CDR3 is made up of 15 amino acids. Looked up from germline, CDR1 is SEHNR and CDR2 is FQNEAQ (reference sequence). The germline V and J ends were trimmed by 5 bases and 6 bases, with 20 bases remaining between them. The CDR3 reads CASSPLRGETSEQYF. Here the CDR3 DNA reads TGTGCCAGCAGCCCCCTCAGAGGGGAGACCTCCGAGCAGTACTTC.

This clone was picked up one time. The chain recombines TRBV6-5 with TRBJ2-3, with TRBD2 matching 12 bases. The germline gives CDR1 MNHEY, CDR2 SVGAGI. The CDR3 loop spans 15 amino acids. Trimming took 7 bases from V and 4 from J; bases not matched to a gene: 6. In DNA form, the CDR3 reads TGTGCCAGCATGCTAGCGGGGGGGCCCCCAGATACGCAGTATTTT. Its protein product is CASMLAGGPPDTQYF.

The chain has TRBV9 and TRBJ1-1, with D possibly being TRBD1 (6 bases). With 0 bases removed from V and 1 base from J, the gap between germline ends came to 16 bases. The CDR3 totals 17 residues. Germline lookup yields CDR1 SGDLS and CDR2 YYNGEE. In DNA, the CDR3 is TGTGCCAGCAGCGTAGGAGGTCCAGGGGCGGCGAACACTGAAGCTTTCTTT. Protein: CASSVGGPGAANTEAFF.

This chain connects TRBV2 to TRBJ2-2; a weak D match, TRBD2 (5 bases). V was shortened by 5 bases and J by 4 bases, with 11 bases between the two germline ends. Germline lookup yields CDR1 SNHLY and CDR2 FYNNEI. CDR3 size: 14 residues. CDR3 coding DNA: TGTGCCAGCAGTTGGGGAGAAGGCACCGGGGAGCTGTTTTTT. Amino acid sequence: CASSWGEGTGELFF.

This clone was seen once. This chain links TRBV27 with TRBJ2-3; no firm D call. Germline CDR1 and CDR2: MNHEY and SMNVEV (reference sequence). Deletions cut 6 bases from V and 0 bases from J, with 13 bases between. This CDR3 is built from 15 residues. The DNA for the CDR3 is TGTGCCAGCAGCCCTGACCCCACTAGCACAGATACGCAGTATTTT. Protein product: CASSPDPTSTDTQYF.

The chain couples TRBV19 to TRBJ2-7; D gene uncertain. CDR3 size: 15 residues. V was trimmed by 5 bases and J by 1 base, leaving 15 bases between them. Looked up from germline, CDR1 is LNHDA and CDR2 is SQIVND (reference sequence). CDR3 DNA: TGTGCCAGTAGTCAGTATCCTGTAATGTCCTACGAGCAGTACTTC. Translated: CASSQYPVMSYEQYF.

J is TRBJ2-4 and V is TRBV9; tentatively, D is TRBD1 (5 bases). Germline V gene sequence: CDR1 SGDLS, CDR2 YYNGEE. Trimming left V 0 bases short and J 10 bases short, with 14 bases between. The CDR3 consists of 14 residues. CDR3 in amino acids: CASSVAWGSRIQYF. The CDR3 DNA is TGTGCCAGCAGCGTAGCTTGGGGCTCAAGGATTCAGTACTTC. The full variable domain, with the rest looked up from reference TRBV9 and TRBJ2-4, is DSGVTQTPKHLITATGQRVTLRCSPRSGDLSVYWYQQSLDQGLQFLIQYYNGEERAKGNILERFSAQQFPDLHSELNLSSLELGDSALYFCASSVAWGSRIQYFGAGTRLSVL.

The CDR3 loop reads CASNRNPISTGNHSPLHF. CDR3 DNA: TGCGCCAGCAACCGAAATCCGATCTCCACGGGGAATCATTCACCCCTCCACTTT. The chain carries TRBV5-1 and TRBJ1-6, with D hard to call. The CDR3 totals 18 residues. In germline, CDR1 is SGHRS, CDR2 YFSETQ. With 6 bases removed from V and 8 bases from J, the gap between germline ends came to 27 bases.

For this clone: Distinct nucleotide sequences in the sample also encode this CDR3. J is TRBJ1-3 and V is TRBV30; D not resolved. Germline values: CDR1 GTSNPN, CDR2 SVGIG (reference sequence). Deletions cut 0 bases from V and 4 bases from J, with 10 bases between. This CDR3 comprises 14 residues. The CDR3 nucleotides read TGTGCCTGGAGTGTCGGTGGTACGGGAAACACCATATATTTT. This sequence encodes CAWSVGGTGNTIYF.

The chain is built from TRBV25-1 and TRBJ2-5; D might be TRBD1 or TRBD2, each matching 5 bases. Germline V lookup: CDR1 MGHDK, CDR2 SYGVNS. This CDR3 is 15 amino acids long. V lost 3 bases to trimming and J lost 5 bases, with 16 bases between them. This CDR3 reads CASSETQVWGETQYF. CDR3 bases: TGTGCCAGCAGTGAGACTCAGGTCTGGGGGGAGACCCAGTACTTC.

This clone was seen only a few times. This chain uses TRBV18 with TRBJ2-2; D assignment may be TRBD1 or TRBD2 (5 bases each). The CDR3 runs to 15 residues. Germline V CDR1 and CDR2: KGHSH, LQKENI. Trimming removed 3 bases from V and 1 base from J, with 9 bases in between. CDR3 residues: CASSPGRENTGELFF. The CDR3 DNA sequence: TGTGCCAGCTCACCGGGACGGGAGAACACCGGGGAGCTGTTTTTT. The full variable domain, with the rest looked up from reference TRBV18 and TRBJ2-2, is NAGVMQNPRHLVRRRGQEARLRCSPMKGHSHVYWYRQLPEEGLKFMVYLQKENIIDESGMPKERFSAEFPKEGPSILRIQQVVRGDSAAYFCASSPGRENTGELFFGEGSRLTVL.

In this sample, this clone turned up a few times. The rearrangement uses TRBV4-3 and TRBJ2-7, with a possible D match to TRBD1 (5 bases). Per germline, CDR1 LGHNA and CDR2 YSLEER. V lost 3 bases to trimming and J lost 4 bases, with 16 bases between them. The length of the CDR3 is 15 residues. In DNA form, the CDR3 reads TGCGCCAGCAGCCAGGCCCCAGGGCCCCAATACGAGCAGTACTTC. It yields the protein CASSQAPGPQYEQYF.

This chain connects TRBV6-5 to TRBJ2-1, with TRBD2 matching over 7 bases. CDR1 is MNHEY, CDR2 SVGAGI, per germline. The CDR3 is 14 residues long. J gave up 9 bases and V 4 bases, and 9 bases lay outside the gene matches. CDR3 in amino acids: CASSSQFGGTEQFF. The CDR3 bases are TGTGCCAGCAGTTCACAGTTCGGGGGGACTGAGCAGTTCTTC.